These 5 T cell receptor beta chains came from one sample sequenced in a study of human CD4 T cells and Enterobacteriaceae. Sorting took every CD4+ cell except CD45RA+CCR7+CD95- naive cells, reaching over 98% purity. This table comes from immunoSEQ multiplex PCR, and its TCRdb copy is limited to in-frame clones, with some not included. The sample has about 29,000 clones; about 80% are singletons. Sequencing used memory CD4+ T cells from blood. The source is a human donor in good health.

This clone was observed a single time. This rearrangement joins TRBV11-2 to TRBJ2-3; 9 bases line up with TRBD2. CDR1 is SGHAT, CDR2 FQNNGV, per germline. The CDR3 totals 16 residues. Losses at the gene ends were 5 bases for V and 2 bases for J; bases not matched to a gene: 8. The CDR3 loop is CASSLSGRSATDTQYF. The DNA of the CDR3 is TGTGCCAGCAGCCTGAGCGGGAGGTCCGCCACAGATACGCAGTATTTT.

In its sample, this clone was seen a few times. At one of its ends the junction is not consistent with the germline gene, which may arise from a read error. This chain uses TRBV10-2 with TRBJ2-7; D is uncertain. The CDR3 has 13 residues. In germline, CDR1 is WSHSY, CDR2 SAAADI. CDR3 loop: CASSELPPTPLKF. The CDR3 nucleotides are TGCGCCAGCAGTGAGCTTCCCCCTACCCCATTAAAGTTC.

The chain couples TRBV28 to TRBJ1-2; no clear D. Germline CDR1 is MDHEN and CDR2 is SYDVKM. Trimming left V 11 bases short and J 6 bases short, with 19 bases between. The CDR3 is 13 amino acids. CDR3 nucleotide sequence: TGTGCCGACGAGTGGCTGGCCGGGGATGGCTACACCTTC. Amino acids: CADEWLAGDGYTF.

The V and J genes are TRBV7-2 and TRBJ2-7; TRBD2 might be the D (6 bases). The CDR3 has 15 amino acids. The V gene lost 1 base and the J gene lost 3 bases, with 13 bases spanning the gap. Per the germline V gene, CDR1 is SGHTA and CDR2 is FQGNSA. CDR3 bases: TGTGCCAGCAGCTTAGAGGAGGGACCAGTCTACGAGCAGTACTTC. This encodes CASSLEEGPVYEQYF.

The V call is TRBV6-4, the J call TRBJ2-1; 11 positions match TRBD2. Germline-derived CDR1 and CDR2 are MRHNA and SNTAGT. The CDR3 length is 15 residues. V lost 6 bases and J lost 6; bases outside the gene matches: 7. The CDR3 is CASRPSGTSGNEQFF. The CDR3 region has the DNA TGTGCCAGCAGACCCTCCGGGACTAGCGGCAATGAGCAGTTCTTC.